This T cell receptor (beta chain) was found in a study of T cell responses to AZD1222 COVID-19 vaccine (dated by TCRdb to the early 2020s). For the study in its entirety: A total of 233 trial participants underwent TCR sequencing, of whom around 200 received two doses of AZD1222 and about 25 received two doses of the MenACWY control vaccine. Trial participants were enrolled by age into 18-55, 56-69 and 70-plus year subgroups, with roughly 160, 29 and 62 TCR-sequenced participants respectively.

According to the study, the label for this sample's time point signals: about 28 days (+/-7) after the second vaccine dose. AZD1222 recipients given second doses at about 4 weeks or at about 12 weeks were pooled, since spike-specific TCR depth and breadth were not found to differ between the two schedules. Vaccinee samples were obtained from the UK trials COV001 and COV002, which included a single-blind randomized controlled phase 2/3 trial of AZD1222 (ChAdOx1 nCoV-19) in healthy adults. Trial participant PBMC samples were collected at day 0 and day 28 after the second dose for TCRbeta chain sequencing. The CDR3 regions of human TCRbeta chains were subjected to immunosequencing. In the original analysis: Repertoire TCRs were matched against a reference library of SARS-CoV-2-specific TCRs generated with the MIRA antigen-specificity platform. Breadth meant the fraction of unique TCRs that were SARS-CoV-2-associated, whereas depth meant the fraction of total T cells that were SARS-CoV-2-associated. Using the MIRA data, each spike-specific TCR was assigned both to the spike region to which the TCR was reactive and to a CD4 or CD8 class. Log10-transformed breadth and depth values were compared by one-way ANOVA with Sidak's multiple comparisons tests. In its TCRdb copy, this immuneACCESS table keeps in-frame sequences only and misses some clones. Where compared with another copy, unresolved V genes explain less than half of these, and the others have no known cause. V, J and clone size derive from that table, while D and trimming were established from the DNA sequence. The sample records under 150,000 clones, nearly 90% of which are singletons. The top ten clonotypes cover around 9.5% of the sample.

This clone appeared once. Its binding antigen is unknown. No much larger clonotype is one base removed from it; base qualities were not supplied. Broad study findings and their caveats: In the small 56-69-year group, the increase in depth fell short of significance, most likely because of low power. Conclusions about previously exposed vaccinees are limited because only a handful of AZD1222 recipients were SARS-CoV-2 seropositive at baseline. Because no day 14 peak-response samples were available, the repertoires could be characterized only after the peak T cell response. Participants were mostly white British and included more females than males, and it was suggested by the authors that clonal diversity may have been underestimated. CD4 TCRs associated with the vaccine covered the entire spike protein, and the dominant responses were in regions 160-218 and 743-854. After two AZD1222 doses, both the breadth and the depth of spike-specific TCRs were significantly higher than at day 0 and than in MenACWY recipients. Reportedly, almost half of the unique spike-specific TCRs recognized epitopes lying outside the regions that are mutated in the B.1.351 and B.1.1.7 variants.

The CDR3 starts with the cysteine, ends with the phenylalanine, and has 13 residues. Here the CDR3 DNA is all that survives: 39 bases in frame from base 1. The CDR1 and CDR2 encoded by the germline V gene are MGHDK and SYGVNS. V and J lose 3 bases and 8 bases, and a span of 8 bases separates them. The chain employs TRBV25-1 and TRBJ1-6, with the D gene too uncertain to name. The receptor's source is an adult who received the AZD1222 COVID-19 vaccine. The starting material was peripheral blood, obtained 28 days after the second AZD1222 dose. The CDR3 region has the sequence CASSERRDSPLHF. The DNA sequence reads TGTGCCAGCAGTGAGCGTAGGGATTCACCCCTCCACTTT.